This T cell receptor (beta chain) was captured in a study of somatic mutations in cytotoxic T cells in rheumatoid arthritis. Study at large: Patient blood (30 ml EDTA) was taken immediately after diagnosis and before treatment. Whole-study findings and limits: The study found that the largest CD8+ clone exceeded 20% of CD8+ cells in about an eighth of the 65 patients. Unlike healthy controls, rheumatoid arthritis patients had CD8+ clonality that increased with age. The study found no significant difference in CD8+ T-cell clonality between rheumatoid arthritis patients and age-matched healthy controls.

Of note for this clone: What it binds is unknown.

J lost 6 bases, V lost 6 bases, and 2 bases had no gene match. Per germline, CDR1 MGHDK and CDR2 SYGVNS. The CDR3 covers 13 residues. Sequencing used immunoSEQ multiplex PCR; TCRdb keeps in-frame clones, though not all of them. The profile shows around 11,000 clones, less than 80% of them singletons. The chain uses TRBV25-1 and TRBJ2-1, with TRBD1 matching over 10 bases. This TCR came from an adult with rheumatoid arthritis. What was sequenced was CD8+ T cells sorted from blood. The DNA of the CDR3 is TGTGCCAGCAGCGGACAGGGGGGCAATGAGCAGTTCTTC. It codes for CASSGQGGNEQFF. The entire variable domain, with the rest obtained from reference TRBV25-1 and TRBJ2-1, is as follows: EADIYQTPRYLVIGTGKKITLECSQTMGHDKMYWYQQDPGMELHLIHYSYGVNSTEKGDLSSESTVSRIRTEHFPLTLESARPSHTSQYLCASSGQGGNEQFFGPGTRLTVL.